This T cell receptor (beta chain) was found in a study of blood T cell repertoires in COVID-19 (dated by TCRdb to about 2020). With respect to the entire study: Samples covering the acute and convalescent phases of COVID-19 were provided by collaborators in the United States, Italy and Spain. The dataset comprised deeply sampled blood TCRbeta repertoires from subjects exposed to, actively infected with, or recovered from COVID-19. Samples were obtained from the ongoing ImmuneRACE study (first 160 participants) and from some 1,200 subjects provided by 6 global collaborators. Where HLA class I and class II types were available, the types were taken from metadata supplied by the sample provider, not from assay-based typing. Sample metadata almost always included a de-identified subject ID, COVID-19 status, age in years and sex. The prospective study material was composed of cDNA or gDNA derived from T cells, B-cell-depleted T cells, or PBMCs. The repertoires were made available in a free public database intended to serve as a resource for research on the immune response to SARS-CoV-2.

Measured from the cysteine to the phenylalanine, the CDR3 is 14 residues long. The kept DNA is CDR3 alone, 42 bases in frame from the first base. Taken from the germline V gene, the CDR1 and CDR2 loops are KGHDR and SFDVKD. Trimming takes 6 bases off V and 7 bases off J; junction bases not matched to a gene: 6. Points the paper makes about the study in general: Clinical and demographic metadata were provided uncurated, with the amount varying by source and participant.

Comment on this clone: Its antigen is still unknown. Base qualities are not at hand, and no much larger clone is one base apart.

In Seattle, one collaborating source enrolled patients while the infection was active and tracked those patients longitudinally over the course of disease. Each collaborating institution followed its own protocols to collect whole blood in K2EDTA tubes. For TCRbeta analysis, collaborators shipped samples as frozen whole blood, isolated PBMCs, or DNA extracted from either of those sample types. TCRbeta CDR3 regions were amplified from genomic DNA using the immunoSEQ Assay, a bias-controlled multiplex PCR. In the original analysis: The number of nucleated cells in each sample was estimated by amplification of reference gene primers within the assay. To quantify the absolute abundance of each unique TCRbeta CDR3 rearrangement, sequence reads were collapsed and filtered. Productive Simpson clonality was computed per sample as the square root of Simpson's diversity index over productive rearrangements. TCRdb obtained this table from immuneACCESS and retained in-frame rearrangements with V and J assigned. These tables miss some clones; where compared with another copy, unresolved V genes account for less than half of the shortfall, and the remainder is unexplained. The V and J calls and clone size were taken over from that table, and D and trimming were inferred from the DNA. The sample includes approximately 250,000 clones, with around 88% observed a single time. In total, the top ten clones hold around 13% of the sample.

The sequence links TRBV24-1 to TRBJ2-7, with 12 middle bases fitting TRBD1. This receptor was taken from a woman in her sixties or seventies with COVID-19, enrolled during active disease. The sequenced sample was peripheral blood. The bases read TGTGCCACCAGTTCCCGGGACAGGGGGCTTGAGCAGTACTTC. Its coded protein is CATSSRDRGLEQYF.